One sample yielded the 9 T cell receptor beta chains listed below, sequenced in a study of OX40 agonist ivuxolimab in advanced cancers. The table came from immunoSEQ multiplex PCR; TCRdb's copy has only in-frame clones and leaves some out. The sample lists roughly 50,000 clones, around 89% occurring once. The specimen comprised CD4+ or CD8+ T cells sorted from blood, sampled in a trial of the OX40 agonist ivuxolimab. The receptors derive from an adult with an advanced solid tumor such as melanoma, head and neck, liver or kidney cancer.

The chain combines TRBV27 with TRBJ1-1, with D hard to call. Trimming cost V 5 bases and J 5 bases, with 21 bases left between them. There are 16 residues in the CDR3. In germline, CDR1 is MNHEY, CDR2 SMNVEV (reference sequence). The CDR3 loop is CASSTSGPPTNTEAFF. For the CDR3, the DNA is TGTGCCAGCAGTACCTCCGGGCCTCCCACGAATACTGAAGCTTTCTTT.

This clone was seen a few times. The chain joins TRBV23-1 to TRBJ2-1, with 10 positions matching TRBD1. TRBV23-1 is designated an ORF whose function remains uncertain. The ends lost 2 bases at V and 7 bases at J; junction bases unmatched: 23. This CDR3 has 21 residues. The CDR3 protein is CASSQVIPPWFDRGQVNEQFF. The CDR3 nucleotides are TGCGCCAGCAGTCAAGTAATTCCCCCCTGGTTCGACAGGGGGCAGGTAAATGAGCAGTTCTTC.

The gene calls are TRBV11-2 and TRBJ1-2; 7 nucleotides align to TRBD1. The CDR3 consists of 16 residues. V was clipped by 1 base and J by 7 bases; unmatched bases: 12. Germline assignment: CDR1 SGHAT and CDR2 FQNNGV. As DNA, the CDR3 is TGTGCCAGCAGCTTAGTCCTCCCGGGCAGGGGGTCTGGCTACACCTTC. It specifies CASSLVLPGRGSGYTF. Drawing the rest from reference TRBV11-2 and TRBJ1-2, the complete variable domain is EAGVAQSPRYKIIEKRQSVAFWCNPISGHATLYWYQQILGQGPKLLIQFQNNGVVDDSQLPKDRFSAERLKGVDSTLKIQPAKLEDSAVYLCASSLVLPGRGSGYTFGSGTRLTVV.

CDR3 loop: CASSLSGGKNTEAFF. The CDR3 nucleotides read TGTGCCAGCAGCTTAAGCGGGGGGAAAAACACTGAAGCTTTCTTT. This chain uses TRBV7-8 with TRBJ1-1, with D maybe TRBD1 (5 bases). V was cut by 2 bases and J by 2 bases, with 12 bases left in between. The V gene's germline CDR1 is SGHVS and CDR2 FQNEAQ. The CDR3 spans 15 residues.

The chain uses TRBV11-2 and TRBJ2-5; TRBD2 aligns across 9 bases. V lost 0 bases and J lost 5; bases outside the gene matches: 13. Looked up from germline, CDR1 is SGHAT and CDR2 is FQNNGV. The CDR3 sequence is 18 residues long. The CDR3 region has the DNA TGTGCCAGCAGCTTAGAACGGCGGATTAGCGGGAGTTTGGAGACCCAGTACTTC. Protein product: CASSLERRISGSLETQYF.

The chain uses TRBV6-1 and TRBJ1-2; 12 positions agree with TRBD1. Germline V gene data show CDR1 as MNHNS and CDR2 as SASEGT. The CDR3 is 12 residues long. J was trimmed by 12 bases and V by 8 bases; bases with no gene match: 7. Here the CDR3 reads CASSGTGGSDTF. The CDR3 coding sequence is TGTGCCAGCTCTGGGACAGGGGGCTCCGACACCTTC.

The table lists this clone with a count of one. The V gene is TRBV13, the J gene TRBJ2-7; D gene ambiguous. This CDR3 has 13 amino acids. Looked up from germline, CDR1 is PRHDT and CDR2 is FYEKMQ (reference sequence). Trimming cost V 0 bases and J 6 bases, with 9 bases left between them. CDR3 DNA sequence: TGTGCCAGCAGCTTAGGGATAAATCTCGAGCAGTACTTC. Its protein is CASSLGINLEQYF.

This clone was observed a single time. The J gene is TRBJ2-1, the V gene TRBV19; a possible D gene is TRBD2 (5 bases). The CDR3 loop spans 13 amino acids. V shed 9 bases and J shed 2 bases, with 11 bases lying between them. CDR1 LNHDA and CDR2 SQIVND come from the germline V gene (reference sequence). CDR3 DNA sequence: TGTGCCAGCAGAGGGCCCCCCTACAATGAGCAGTTCTTC. This codes for CASRGPPYNEQFF.

The count of this clone is one. This chain connects TRBV6-5 to TRBJ2-1, with D uncertain. V was clipped by 1 base and J by 5 bases, with 9 bases between them. This CDR3 spans 14 amino acids. Germline V CDR1 and CDR2: MNHEY, SVGAGI. CDR3 nucleotide sequence: TGTGCCAGCAGTTACTTAGGCTTGGACAATGAGCAGTTCTTC. As protein: CASSYLGLDNEQFF.